This is a list of T cell receptor beta chains from one sample in a study of blood T cell repertoires in COVID-19. Clones were sequenced by immunoSEQ multiplex PCR, and TCRdb holds only the in-frame ones, with some missing. The data hold approximately 77,000 clones, with roughly 78% observed a single time. The source material was peripheral blood. The receptors stem from a woman between 70 and 85 years old with acute or convalescent COVID-19. The CDR3 runs from the conserved cysteine through the conserved F or W. Fields, in order: clone size, D gene, J gene, V gene, CDR3 DNA, CDR3 protein. The D gene is left open where the match is weak. Some rows have no size entry. The others give once, few or many, or a class for an expanded clone.

size: NA
D: TRBD2
J: TRBJ2-3
V: TRBV6-1
DNA: TGTGCCAGTTCTACTAGCGGGGGGACAGATACGCAGTATTTT
CDR3: CASSTSGGTDTQYF

size: NA
D: NA
J: TRBJ2-7
V: TRBV6-1
DNA: TGTGCCAGCAGTGAAGGGCAGGGGTGGAGAGAGTACTTC
CDR3: CASSEGQGWREYF

size: NA
D: NA
J: TRBJ1-2
V: TRBV11-2
DNA: TGTGCCAGCAGCTTAGGCAGCGGGGATGGCTACACCTTC
CDR3: CASSLGSGDGYTF

size: NA
D: NA
J: TRBJ2-3
V: TRBV7-3
DNA: TGTGCCAGCAGCCGTTGGGGGGGCACAGATACGCAGTATTTT
CDR3: CASSRWGGTDTQYF

size: NA
D: TRBD1
J: TRBJ1-1
V: TRBV15
DNA: TGTGCCACCAGCATAGACAGGGATGGCACTGAAGCTTTCTTT
CDR3: CATSIDRDGTEAFF

size: NA
D: TRBD2
J: TRBJ2-3
V: TRBV20-1
DNA: TGCAGTGCTAGTGACGTAGCGGGGGGGCCGGATTTCACAGATACGCAGTATTTT
CDR3: CSASDVAGGPDFTDTQYF

size: once
D: TRBD1
J: TRBJ1-2
V: TRBV9
DNA: TGTGCCAGCAGCGGCGGACAGGGACGTAACTATGGCTACACCTTC
CDR3: CASSGGQGRNYGYTF

size: few
D: NA
J: TRBJ1-2
V: TRBV21-1
DNA: TGTGCCAGCATTTCAGTGGGACTGTCCCTCATCCCCTATGGCTACACCTTC
CDR3: CASISVGLSLIPYGYTF

size: few
D: TRBD1
J: TRBJ2-2
V: TRBV15
DNA: TGTGCCACCAGCATAGAGGGGGCTGAGGAGCTGTTTTTT
CDR3: CATSIEGAEELFF

size: NA
D: NA
J: TRBJ1-5
V: TRBV6-5
DNA: TGTGCCAGCAGCACACGACAGGCTAATCAGCCCCAGCATTTT
CDR3: CASSTRQANQPQHF

size: NA
D: NA
J: TRBJ1-1
V: TRBV6-5
DNA: TGTGCCAGCAGTTACGAAACAGCCCTGAGCACTGAAGCTTTCTTT
CDR3: CASSYETALSTEAFF

size: NA
D: NA
J: TRBJ2-7
V: TRBV11-3
DNA: TGTGCCAGCAGCTTAGGTGGGGAGTCCTACGAGCAGTACTTC
CDR3: CASSLGGESYEQYF

size: NA
D: NA
J: TRBJ2-1
V: TRBV5-1
DNA: TGCGCCAGCAGCTTGGAAGGCGGCCCCCCTTTGGCGTTCTTC
CDR3: CASSLEGGPPLAFF

size: NA
D: TRBD2
J: TRBJ2-5
V: TRBV11-3
DNA: TGTGCCAGCAGCTGGGGACTAGCGGGGGCCCAAGAGACCCAGTACTTC
CDR3: CASSWGLAGAQETQYF

size: NA
D: TRBD1
J: TRBJ2-7
V: TRBV4-1
DNA: TGCGCCAGCAGCCAAAGGACAGGGACCTACGAGCAGTACTTC
CDR3: CASSQRTGTYEQYF

size: NA
D: NA
J: TRBJ1-1
V: TRBV13
DNA: TGTGCCAGCAGTCGAACTTTGAACACTGAAGCTTTCTTT
CDR3: CASSRTLNTEAFF